These 12 T cell receptor beta chains were all obtained from the same sample, sequenced in a study of OX40 agonist ivuxolimab in advanced cancers. TCRdb keeps only in-frame clones here, not all; method: immunoSEQ multiplex PCR. The sample shows 45,000 to 55,000 clones, about 86% of them seen only once. Sample: CD4+ or CD8+ T cells sorted from blood, taken in a trial of the OX40 agonist ivuxolimab. The receptors derive from an adult with an advanced solid tumor such as melanoma, head and neck, liver or kidney cancer.

This sequence joins TRBV4-3 and TRBJ1-2; 9 nucleotides line up with TRBD1. The J segment lost 7 bases and the V segment lost 2 bases, leaving 5 bases of the junction unmatched. Germline-derived CDR1 and CDR2 are LGHNA and YSLEER. This CDR3 has 14 amino acids. The DNA of the CDR3 is TGCGCCAGCAGCCAAACCGGGACAGGGCCTGGCTACACCTTC. Protein: CASSQTGTGPGYTF.

The rearrangement joins TRBV6-5 to TRBJ1-4; D is unclear. Germline V gene lookup returns CDR1 MNHEY and CDR2 SVGAGI. CDR3 length equals 14 residues. Trimming pared 2 bases from V and 8 bases from J, leaving 12 bases between. The CDR3 sequence: CASSYAQLGEKLFF. CDR3 coding DNA: TGTGCCAGCAGTTACGCGCAGTTAGGAGAAAAACTGTTTTTT.

The chain recombines TRBV4-1 with TRBJ2-1, with D possibly being TRBD2 (7 bases). CDR3 length: 16 amino acids. From germline, CDR1 is MGHRA and CDR2 YSYEKL. Trimming took off 4 bases at V and 4 bases at J, with 17 bases between the two ends. The CDR3 bases are TGCGCCAGCAGCCCGGAGGGGGGGATCAAGTACAATGAGCAGTTCTTC. Protein: CASSPEGGIKYNEQFF.

The sample holds a few counts of this clone. The chain carries TRBV7-9 and TRBJ1-1; possible D gene TRBD1, 5 bases. Trimming left V 4 bases short and J 4 bases short, with 16 bases between. This CDR3 has 15 residues. Looked up from germline, CDR1 is SEHNR and CDR2 is FQNEAQ (reference sequence). Here the CDR3 reads CASSSGGGYGTEAFF. CDR3 DNA: TGTGCCAGCAGCTCCGGGGGGGGGTACGGCACTGAAGCTTTCTTT.

J is TRBJ2-7 and V is TRBV28, with D perhaps assigned TRBD1 or TRBD2 (5 bases each). Germline CDR1 reads MDHEN; CDR2 reads SYDVKM. This CDR3 contains 11 residues. V lost 8 bases and J 3 bases, leaving 8 bases between the germline ends. CDR3 protein: CASSGGYEQYV. In nucleotides, the CDR3 is TGTGCCAGCTCTGGGGGCTACGAGCAGTACGTC.

This clone was detected only once. V and J are TRBV2 and TRBJ2-3; D might be TRBD1 (6 bases). This CDR3 has 15 residues. V gave up 8 bases and J gave up 0 bases, with 15 bases separating them. CDR1 and CDR2 from the germline V gene are SNHLY and FYNNEI. The DNA for the CDR3 is TGTGCCAGCGAGGGGGAACGGGGTAGCACAGATACGCAGTATTTT. Its protein is CASEGERGSTDTQYF.

This clone was detected only a few times. The chain links TRBV28 to TRBJ2-1; 9 bases align to TRBD2. The CDR3 runs to 14 residues. Germline values: CDR1 MDHEN, CDR2 SYDVKM. The V and J ends lost 6 bases and 7 bases, in that order; junction bases with no gene match: 7. CDR3 protein: CASSSGLARNEQFF. CDR3 DNA sequence: TGTGCCAGCAGCTCAGGACTAGCGCGAAATGAGCAGTTCTTC.

J is TRBJ2-7 and V is TRBV6-1, with unresolved D. Germline CDR1 reads MNHNS; CDR2 reads SASEGT. CDR3 length: 11 amino acids. The V gene lost 3 bases and the J gene lost 7 bases, with 7 bases spanning the gap. The CDR3, as DNA: TGTGCCAGCAGTGAGGGTCAGGAGCAGTACGTC. It specifies CASSEGQEQYV.

This clone has just a few counts. This rearrangement joins TRBV9 to TRBJ1-5; D is ambiguous. The ends were cut back, 4 bases at V and 2 bases at J, with 13 bases in the middle. The length of the CDR3 is 15 residues. Germline V lookup: CDR1 SGDLS, CDR2 YYNGEE. As DNA, the CDR3 is TGTGCCAGCAGCCTCGAAGGGTCAGGCAATCAGCCCCAGCATTTT. Translating gives CASSLEGSGNQPQHF.

V gene TRBV7-6 combines with J gene TRBJ2-6, with D unresolved. This CDR3 is built from 17 residues. Germline loops: CDR1 SGHVS, CDR2 FNYEAQ. V shed 4 bases and J shed 4 bases, with 17 bases lying between them. In DNA, the CDR3 is TGTGCCAGCAGCTCTTATATAGGCCCCGAGGGGGCCAACGTCCTGACTTTC. Residues: CASSSYIGPEGANVLTF.

The V and J genes are TRBV11-2 and TRBJ2-2; D call uncertain. There are 15 residues in the CDR3. Germline assignment: CDR1 SGHAT and CDR2 FQNNGV. Trimming took off 0 bases at V and 1 base at J, with 6 bases between the two ends. The CDR3 here is CASSLDGVNTGELFF. DNA of the CDR3: TGTGCCAGCAGCTTAGATGGGGTGAACACCGGGGAGCTGTTTTTT.

This clone was observed a few times. The chain uses TRBV27 and TRBJ1-4, with 8 bases that match TRBD1. Germline loops: CDR1 MNHEY, CDR2 SMNVEV (reference sequence). The V gene end was trimmed by 5 bases and the J gene end by 5 bases; junction bases not matched to a gene: 4. The CDR3 extends over 14 amino acids. CDR3 protein: CASSQGQENEKLFF. The CDR3 bases are TGTGCCAGCAGTCAGGGACAGGAGAATGAAAAACTGTTTTTT.